Included here is one TCR beta chain sequence, with context. This clone may be a read error of a much larger clone one base away. Amplification targeted TCR beta CDR3 regions from RNA transcripts. HTBI primers were employed in a first-round RT-PCR of the TCR CDR3. Each CDR3 protein gets one entry after TCRdb re-called the multiplex PCR reads with MiXCR. The table lists almost 500,000 distinct CDR3 sequences, around a fifth of them singletons. Uncontrolled infection, other autoimmune disease, pregnancy and lactation each barred patients from inclusion. The PBMCs studied were ones that came from around 10 ml fresh peripheral blood. The data originate from a study of T cells in Graves' hyperthyroidism and ophthalmopathy. Germline CDR1 reads MDHEN; CDR2 reads SYDVKM. This CDR3 is 15 amino acids long. Deletions cut 3 bases from V and 0 bases from J, with 9 bases between.

This sequence was found in an older woman with Graves' ophthalmopathy. The specimen sequenced was blood. The J gene is TRBJ2-1, the V gene TRBV28; D not resolved. DNA for the CDR3: TGTGCCAGCAGTTTCCTCCTACCCTCCTACAATGAGCAGTTCTTC. Protein: CASSFLLPSYNEQFF.